The sequence of this TCR beta chain was determined in a study of cytomegalovirus exposure and HLA in healthy donors. Primers included in the PCR were 60 Vbeta and 13 Jbeta primers. Using immunoSEQ multiplex PCR, the repertoire was profiled, and TCRdb retains in-frame clones only, with some absent. The sample shows around 300,000 clones, under 80% of them seen only once. The junction had 13 bases not matched to a gene; V was cut back by 5 bases and J by 9 bases. The CDR3 length is 15 residues. Germline V gene lookup returns CDR1 SGHVS and CDR2 FQNEAQ. The receptor's source is a female donor in good health and CMV-seronegative. Input material: PBMCs. The V and J genes are TRBV7-8 and TRBJ1-2; 9 nucleotides match TRBD1. The CDR3 DNA reads TGTGCCAGCAGCCCCCACAAAGGACAGGGGTCGAGCTACACCTTC. Translating it yields CASSPHKGQGSSYTF.